This record looks at one T cell receptor (beta chain) sequence and its context. The clone's antigen remains unknown. No per-base quality is available; no much larger clone lies one base away. The library was made by the immunoSEQ multiplex PCR assay. RNA was extracted from all samples and reverse transcribed into cDNA as template for TCR sequencing. SuperScript III was used to make first-strand cDNA, primed with a 2:1 mix of oligo-dT and random hexamers. Amplification bias was assessed with a synthetic immune receptor repertoire, and residual bias was removed computationally. The authors processed their data as follows. Raw reads were preprocessed to remove errors, and CDR3 was defined according to IMGT conventions as the region from the conserved cysteine to phenylalanine. Clonality was computed by normalizing Shannon entropy by log2 of the number of productive unique TCRs and subtracting the result from 1. Scalp TCRbeta sequences were cross-referenced with sorted blood CD4 and CD8 repertoires so that the CD4 or CD8 identity of scalp clones could be inferred. The table comes from immuneACCESS by way of TCRdb, which keeps in-frame sequences with V and J called. Part of the clones is missing from these tables; in studies checked, under half for an unresolved V gene and the rest for unknown reasons. The V and J calls and the clone size are those of that table, but D and trimming were determined from the DNA. This sample gives roughly 180,000 clones in total; about 53% of them show up just once. Together, the top ten hold 10% to 11% of the sample.

Reading the germline V gene (reference sequence) gives CDR1 GTSNPN and CDR2 SVGIG. Measured from the cysteine to the phenylalanine, the CDR3 is 13 residues long. This entry keeps only the CDR3 DNA: 39 bases, framed from base 1. Cut back by 1 base and 5 bases, the V and J ends lie 11 bases apart. This specimen comes from a study of CD8+ T cells in alopecia areata (dated by TCRdb to the late 2010s). In the study overall: The treated patients took part in an open-label pilot trial in which moderate-to-severe alopecia areata was treated with oral tofacitinib at 5 to 10 mg twice daily. Tofacitinib was given for 6 to 18 months, followed by 6 months of follow-up off drug to assess delayed response and recurrence. For the treated patients, the SALT score, which quantifies what percentage of scalp surface area is affected, served as the measure of disease severity. The study used high-throughput TCRbeta sequencing to examine T cell clonal expansion in alopecia areata, in both the C3H/HeJ mouse model and human patients. Human TCRbeta sequencing covered scalp tissue and sorted CD4+ and CD8+ peripheral blood T cells from patchy and totalis/universalis alopecia areata patients and healthy controls. Tofacitinib-treated patients had biopsies at baseline and at 4 and 24 weeks of treatment, with a later scalp biopsy in several patients. Clonality in the scalp was compared among normal scalp (n=4), patchy alopecia areata scalp (n=8), and alopecia totalis/universalis scalp (n=8). RNA was extracted with the PAXgene miRNA kit for fixed scalp, the miRNeasy kit for PBMCs, and the RNeasy kit for mouse skin. TCRbeta CDR3 regions were amplified by immunoSEQ multiplex PCR with 35 Vbeta forward and 13 Jbeta reverse primers.

Taken with the paper, the label for time point translates to: 24 weeks on oral tofacitinib. The treatment or condition label of this sample denotes: oral pan-JAK inhibitor, 5-10 mg twice daily. Lesional scalp punch biopsies and peripheral blood were collected from alopecia areata patients. PBMCs were separated by density centrifugation and stained for CD3, CD4 and CD8, after which CD4+ and CD8+ T cells were sorted on a FACSAria. Study-wide conclusions, independent of this receptor: During tofacitinib treatment, many expanded lesional clones stuck around in both scalp and blood, and this persistence may partly explain why relapse happens after treatment is stopped. Tofacitinib significantly decreased scalp clonality and the number of expanded CD8+ clones among the top 100 scalp clones. Shared TCR sequences between patients were less evident than in mice, which may be partly attributable to HLA diversity in the patient population. Because the treated cohort was small and had just a single nonresponder, larger studies are needed to establish links between baseline CD8+ expansion and response. Higher clonality and more expanded CD8+ clones were observed in lesional scalp than in normal scalp, particularly in alopecia totalis/universalis, a finding suggestive of antigenic drive. Unlike mouse skin, where gammadelta T cells dominate, normal human skin contains resident alphabeta T cells that get sequenced too, which complicates analysis of the scalp TCR repertoire.

The receptor comes from a human donor with alopecia areata. The chain is assembled from TRBV30 and TRBJ1-2, with the D gene not confidently named. Specimen: CD8+ T cells sorted from blood, collected at week 24, from a patient treated with tofacitinib. At the DNA level, the sequence is TGTGCCTGGAGTGCCTCATCGCCTTATGGCTACACCTTC. The translation is CAWSASSPYGYTF.